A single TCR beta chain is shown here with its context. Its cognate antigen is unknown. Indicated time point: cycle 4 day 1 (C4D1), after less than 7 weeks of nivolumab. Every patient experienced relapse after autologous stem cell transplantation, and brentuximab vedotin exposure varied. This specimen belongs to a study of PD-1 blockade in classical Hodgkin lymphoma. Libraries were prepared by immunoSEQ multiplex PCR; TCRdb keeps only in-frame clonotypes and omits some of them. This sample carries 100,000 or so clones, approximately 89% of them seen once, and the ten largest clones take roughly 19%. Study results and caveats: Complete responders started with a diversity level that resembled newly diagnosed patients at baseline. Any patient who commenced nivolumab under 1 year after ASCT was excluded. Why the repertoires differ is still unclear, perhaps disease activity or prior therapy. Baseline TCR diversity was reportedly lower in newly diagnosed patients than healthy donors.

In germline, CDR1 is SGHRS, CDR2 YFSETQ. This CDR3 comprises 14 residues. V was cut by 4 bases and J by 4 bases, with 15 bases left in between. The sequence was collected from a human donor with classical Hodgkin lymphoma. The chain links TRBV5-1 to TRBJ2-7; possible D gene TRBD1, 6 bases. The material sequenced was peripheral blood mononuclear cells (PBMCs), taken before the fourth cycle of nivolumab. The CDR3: CASSLLKQGYEQYF. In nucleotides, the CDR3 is TGCGCCAGCAGCCTACTCAAACAGGGTTACGAGCAGTACTTC.